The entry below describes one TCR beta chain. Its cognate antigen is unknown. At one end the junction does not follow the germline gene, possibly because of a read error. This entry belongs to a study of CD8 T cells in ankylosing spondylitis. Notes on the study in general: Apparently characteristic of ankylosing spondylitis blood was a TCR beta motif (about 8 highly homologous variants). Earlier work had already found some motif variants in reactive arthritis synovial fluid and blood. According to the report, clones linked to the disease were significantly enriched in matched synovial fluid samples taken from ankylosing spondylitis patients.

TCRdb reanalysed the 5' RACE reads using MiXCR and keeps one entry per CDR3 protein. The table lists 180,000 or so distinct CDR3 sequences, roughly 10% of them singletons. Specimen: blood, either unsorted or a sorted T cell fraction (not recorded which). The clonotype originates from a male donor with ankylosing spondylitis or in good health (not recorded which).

CDR3 DNA sequence: TGTGCCGGCAGTGAAAATGGTAGGGGGGCGCAGTACTTC. Its translation is CAGSENGRGAQYF. V usage is TRBV2 and J usage is TRBJ2-7; D may correspond to TRBD1 or TRBD2 (6 bases each). The CDR3 consists of 13 residues. Per germline, CDR1 SNHLY and CDR2 FYNNEI.